The 26 T cell receptor beta chains presented below share a single source sample, sequenced in a study of cytomegalovirus exposure and HLA in healthy donors (dated by TCRdb to 2016 to 2017). Receptor amplification or capture employed the immunoSEQ multiplex PCR assay. A mixture of 60 forward primers for TCR Vbeta segments and 13 reverse primers for TCR Jbeta segments was used in the multiplex PCR. The table was pulled from immuneACCESS by TCRdb, which kept in-frame rearrangements only. Such tables lose some clones; where checked, under half of the loss comes from unresolved V genes, and the rest has no known cause. This sample holds about 130,000 clones; around 73% were observed only once. The ten largest clonotypes hold under 13% of the sample. Material for sequencing was PBMCs. The receptors derive from a man aged 25-40 years in good health and CMV-seropositive.

The rearrangement uses TRBV30 and TRBJ2-1; tentative D call: TRBD2 (5 bases). V was shortened by 4 bases and J by 4 bases, with 8 bases between the two germline ends. This CDR3 is built from 12 residues. From germline, CDR1 is GTSNPN and CDR2 SVGIG (reference sequence). CDR3 DNA: TGTGCCTGGAAGCTAGCTTACAATGAGCAGTTCTTC. As protein: CAWKLAYNEQFF. The entire variable domain, with the rest obtained from reference TRBV30 and TRBJ2-1, is as follows: SQTIHQWPATLVQPVGSPLSLECTVEGTSNPNLYWYRQAAGRGLQLLFYSVGIGQISSEVPQNLSASRPQDRQFILSSKKLLLSDSGFYLCAWKLAYNEQFFGPGTRLTVL.

J is TRBJ2-1 and V is TRBV7-2, with 13 positions matching TRBD2. There are 17 residues in the CDR3. Germline V gene lookup returns CDR1 SGHTA and CDR2 FQGNSA. Germline trimming cut 1 base from V and 6 bases from J; bases unmatched to any gene: 6. This chain's CDR3 is CASSLELAGGPGNEQFF. The CDR3 nucleotides are TGTGCCAGCAGCTTAGAACTAGCGGGAGGGCCGGGCAATGAGCAGTTCTTC.

The chain combines TRBV29-1 with TRBJ1-1; 10 bases fit TRBD1. Germline V gene lookup returns CDR1 SQVTM and CDR2 ANQGSEA. The CDR3 is 14 amino acids. The ends lost 5 bases at V and 1 base at J; junction bases unmatched: 4. In DNA form, the CDR3 reads TGCAGCGTTCGGGGACAGGGGACGAACACTGAAGCTTTCTTT. Residues: CSVRGQGTNTEAFF.

The J gene is TRBJ2-7, the V gene TRBV4-3; 11 bases align to TRBD2. Trimming at V came to 0 bases and at J to 0 bases, leaving 10 bases not matched to a gene. This CDR3 has 19 amino acids. Germline CDR1 is LGHNA and CDR2 is YSLEER. The CDR3 sequence: CASSQETSLAGGFSYEQYF. As DNA, the CDR3 is TGCGCCAGCAGCCAAGAAACCTCCCTAGCGGGAGGCTTCTCCTACGAGCAGTACTTC.

The chain combines TRBV7-6 with TRBJ2-7, with 9 bases that match TRBD1. The CDR3 sequence is 14 residues long. Germline V gene data show CDR1 as SGHVS and CDR2 as FNYEAQ. With V trimmed by 5 bases and J by 2 bases, 4 bases remained unmatched. In nucleotides, the CDR3 is TGTGCCAGCAGCCCCCGGACAGGGGCCTACGAGCAGTACTTC. Translation gives CASSPRTGAYEQYF.

This clone was seen only a few times. The V call is TRBV6-5, the J call TRBJ1-2; D call uncertain. CDR1 and CDR2 from the germline V gene are MNHEY and SVGAGI. Trimming took off 2 bases at V and 8 bases at J, with 18 bases between the two ends. The CDR3 length is 15 residues. CDR3: CASSYRIDISGGYTF. Here the CDR3 DNA reads TGTGCCAGCAGTTACAGAATCGACATTTCGGGGGGCTACACCTTC.

This clone was seen only a few times. V usage is TRBV6-4 and J usage is TRBJ1-2; D ambiguous. This CDR3 is built from 13 residues. V was clipped by 0 bases and J by 4 bases, with 6 bases between them. From germline, CDR1 is MRHNA and CDR2 SNTAGT. CDR3 nucleotides: TGTGCCAGCAGTGACTCAGCCGGCTATGGCTACACCTTC. It specifies CASSDSAGYGYTF.

The chain carries TRBV7-6 and TRBJ1-5, with unresolved D. The CDR3 consists of 14 residues. Germline V CDR1 and CDR2: SGHVS, FNYEAQ. Trimming left V 1 base short and J 6 bases short, with 10 bases between. CDR3 sequence: CASSLGPWSQPQHF. DNA for the CDR3: TGTGCCAGCAGCTTAGGGCCCTGGAGTCAGCCCCAGCATTTT. The entire variable domain, with the rest obtained from reference TRBV7-6 and TRBJ1-5, is as follows: GAGVSQSPRYKVTKRGQDVALRCDPISGHVSLYWYRQALGQGPEFLTYFNYEAQQDKSGLPNDRFSAERPEGSISTLTIQRTEQRDSAMYRCASSLGPWSQPQHFGDGTRLSIL.

The V call is TRBV19, the J call TRBJ2-5; D is ambiguous. With 0 bases removed from V and 7 bases from J, the gap between germline ends came to 12 bases. Per germline, CDR1 LNHDA and CDR2 SQIVND (reference sequence). This CDR3 region has 14 residues. CDR3 coding DNA: TGTGCCAGTAGTATAGACTCACAAGCAGGGACCCAGTACTTC. Its translation: CASSIDSQAGTQYF.

The CDR3 protein is CASSLYNPGELFF. DNA for the CDR3: TGCGCCAGCAGCTTGTATAATCCCGGGGAGCTGTTTTTT. V usage is TRBV5-1 and J usage is TRBJ2-2; D is unclear. CDR1 is SGHRS, CDR2 YFSETQ, per germline. CDR3 size: 13 residues. V was shortened by 1 base and J by 6 bases, with 7 bases between the two germline ends.

The chain employs TRBV18 and TRBJ1-1; D gene uncertain. CDR1 and CDR2 from the germline V gene are KGHSH and LQKENI. This CDR3 region has 12 residues. The V end was cut by 5 bases, the J end by 7 bases, with 11 bases between. The CDR3 here is CASSSTRLEAFF. DNA for the CDR3: TGTGCCAGCTCATCGACACGGCTTGAAGCTTTCTTT. The complete variable domain, with remaining parts taken from reference TRBV18 and TRBJ1-1, reads NAGVMQNPRHLVRRRGQEARLRCSPMKGHSHVYWYRQLPEEGLKFMVYLQKENIIDESGMPKERFSAEFPKEGPSILRIQQVVRGDSAAYFCASSSTRLEAFFGQGTRLTVV.

The V gene is TRBV5-1, the J gene TRBJ2-7; D is unclear. V lost 1 base, J lost 3 bases, and 5 bases lay in between. This CDR3 has 12 amino acids. The germline CDR1 and CDR2 sequences are SGHRS and YFSETQ. The CDR3 DNA follows: TGCGCCAGCAGCTTGAACAACTACGAGCAGTACTTC. Encoded protein: CASSLNNYEQYF.

The V and J genes are TRBV2 and TRBJ2-6; tentatively, D is TRBD2 (5 bases). The germline V and J ends were trimmed by 4 bases and 1 base, with 11 bases remaining between them. Germline V CDR1 and CDR2: SNHLY, FYNNEI. The CDR3 contains 16 residues. As DNA, the CDR3 is TGTGCCAGCAGTGTTCTGCCGGGGTCTGGGGCCAACGTCCTGACTTTC. Its translation: CASSVLPGSGANVLTF.

V usage is TRBV6-4 and J usage is TRBJ2-7; 9 bases map to TRBD1. Germline-derived CDR1 and CDR2 are MRHNA and SNTAGT. This CDR3 contains 15 residues. V lost 4 bases to trimming and J lost 3 bases; unmatched junction nucleotides: 7. DNA for the CDR3: TGTGCCAGCAGTGCAAGCCCGGGACAGGGCTACGAGCAGTACTTC. As protein: CASSASPGQGYEQYF.

V is TRBV19 and J is TRBJ2-7, with D possibly being TRBD2 (6 bases). The CDR3 length is 14 residues. Trimming stripped 4 bases from V and 3 bases from J, with 13 bases between. CDR1 and CDR2 from the germline V gene are LNHDA and SQIVND (reference sequence). DNA for the CDR3: TGTGCCAGTAGTACCCGGGACTGGGGCTACGAGCAGTACTTC. This sequence encodes CASSTRDWGYEQYF.

Details on this clone: Within the sample, other DNA sequences also encode this same CDR3. This chain connects TRBV5-1 to TRBJ1-1; 7 bases line up with TRBD1. Germline trimming cut 4 bases from V and 3 bases from J; bases unmatched to any gene: 6. This CDR3 spans 14 amino acids. CDR1 and CDR2 (germline): SGHRS, YFSETQ. The CDR3 region is CASSTQGGDTEAFF. The CDR3 coding sequence is TGCGCCAGCAGCACCCAGGGGGGTGACACTGAAGCTTTCTTT.

V usage is TRBV27 and J usage is TRBJ2-3; TRBD2 might be the D (6 bases). Trimming removed 3 bases at V and 7 bases at J, with 17 bases between. CDR1 is MNHEY and CDR2 is SMNVEV in the germline V gene (reference sequence). CDR3 length equals 15 residues. CDR3 loop: CASSFGGRGLNTQYF. In DNA form, the CDR3 reads TGTGCCAGCAGTTTCGGGGGACGGGGTCTGAATACGCAGTATTTT.

V usage is TRBV5-1 and J usage is TRBJ2-7; perhaps TRBD2 as D (6 bases). The V gene lost 4 bases and the J gene lost 2 bases, with 13 bases spanning the gap. This CDR3 is 14 amino acids long. Germline CDR1 SGHRS, CDR2 YFSETQ. CDR3 sequence: CASSPVREPYEQYF. The CDR3 DNA reads TGCGCCAGCAGCCCCGTTCGGGAGCCCTACGAGCAGTACTTC.

The chain recombines TRBV7-2 with TRBJ1-2; 11 bases are a match to TRBD1. The V gene's germline CDR1 is SGHTA and CDR2 FQGNSA. V gave up 2 bases and J gave up 1 base; unmatched junction bases: 6. There are 17 residues in the CDR3. The DNA for the CDR3 is TGTGCCAGCAGCTTAAGATTCGGGACAGGGGGTAACTATGGCTACACCTTC. Amino acids: CASSLRFGTGGNYGYTF.

This clone was detected a few times. V is TRBV11-2 and J is TRBJ1-2; no definite D call. Trimming shortened V by 4 bases and J by 2 bases, and 8 bases separated the two germline ends. Germline-derived CDR1 and CDR2 are SGHAT and FQNNGV. This CDR3 has 13 amino acids. The CDR3 loop is CASSSIANYGYTF. The CDR3 bases are TGTGCCAGCAGCTCAATCGCGAACTATGGCTACACCTTC. The complete variable domain, with remaining parts taken from reference TRBV11-2 and TRBJ1-2, reads EAGVAQSPRYKIIEKRQSVAFWCNPISGHATLYWYQQILGQGPKLLIQFQNNGVVDDSQLPKDRFSAERLKGVDSTLKIQPAKLEDSAVYLCASSSIANYGYTFGSGTRLTVV.

This clone came up once. The V and J genes are TRBV27 and TRBJ1-2; TRBD1 matches at 7 bases. Losses at the gene ends were 6 bases for V and 8 bases for J; bases not matched to a gene: 24. The CDR3 covers 18 residues. Germline values: CDR1 MNHEY, CDR2 SMNVEV (reference sequence). The CDR3 region is CASRRGGDSPLLSRGYTF. CDR3 coding DNA: TGTGCCAGCAGGCGGGGGGGGGACAGTCCCCTGCTATCGCGGGGCTACACCTTC.

This clone was observed a handful of times. The gene calls are TRBV7-3 and TRBJ2-6; D is uncertain. V shed 1 base and J shed 2 bases, with 6 bases lying between them. This CDR3 contains 15 residues. Germline CDR1 reads SGHTA; CDR2 reads FQGTGA. The CDR3 spells CASSLNGPGANVLTF. For the CDR3, the DNA is TGTGCCAGCAGCTTAAATGGGCCTGGGGCCAACGTCCTGACTTTC.

The chain's CDR3 is CASSLPSGGGGNEQFF. In DNA, the CDR3 is TGTGCCAGCAGCCTCCCTTCGGGCGGCGGGGGCAATGAGCAGTTCTTC. V is TRBV7-9 and J is TRBJ2-1; 7 bases line up with TRBD2. The CDR3 has 16 amino acids. The V segment lost 5 bases and the J segment 6 bases; nucleotides outside the gene matches: 13. Per the germline V gene, CDR1 is SEHNR and CDR2 is FQNEAQ (reference sequence).

The chain joins TRBV29-1 to TRBJ1-1, with 12 nucleotides matching TRBD1. V trimming: 4 bases; J trimming: 4 bases; junction bases outside the gene matches: 7. Germline V gene sequence: CDR1 SQVTM, CDR2 ANQGSEA. The CDR3 covers 15 residues. The CDR3 reads CSVGGTGGGGTEAFF. CDR3 DNA: TGCAGCGTTGGGGGGACAGGGGGCGGCGGCACTGAAGCTTTCTTT.

The chain combines TRBV5-6 with TRBJ2-7, with D maybe TRBD1 (6 bases). CDR3 length: 14 amino acids. CDR1 is SGHDT and CDR2 is YYEEEE in the germline V gene. V was cut by 3 bases and J by 4 bases, with 14 bases left in between. CDR3 nucleotides: TGTGCCAGCAGCTACGACAGGCCCGTTTACGAGCAGTACTTC. Protein product: CASSYDRPVYEQYF.

The chain combines TRBV10-3 with TRBJ2-7; 8 nucleotides line up with TRBD2. This CDR3 region has 13 residues. Per germline, CDR1 ENHRY and CDR2 SYGVKD. Germline trimming cut 4 bases from V and 3 bases from J; bases unmatched to any gene: 2. The CDR3 DNA is TGTGCCATCAGTGTGGGACTAGACTACGAGCAGTACTTC. Translating it yields CAISVGLDYEQYF.